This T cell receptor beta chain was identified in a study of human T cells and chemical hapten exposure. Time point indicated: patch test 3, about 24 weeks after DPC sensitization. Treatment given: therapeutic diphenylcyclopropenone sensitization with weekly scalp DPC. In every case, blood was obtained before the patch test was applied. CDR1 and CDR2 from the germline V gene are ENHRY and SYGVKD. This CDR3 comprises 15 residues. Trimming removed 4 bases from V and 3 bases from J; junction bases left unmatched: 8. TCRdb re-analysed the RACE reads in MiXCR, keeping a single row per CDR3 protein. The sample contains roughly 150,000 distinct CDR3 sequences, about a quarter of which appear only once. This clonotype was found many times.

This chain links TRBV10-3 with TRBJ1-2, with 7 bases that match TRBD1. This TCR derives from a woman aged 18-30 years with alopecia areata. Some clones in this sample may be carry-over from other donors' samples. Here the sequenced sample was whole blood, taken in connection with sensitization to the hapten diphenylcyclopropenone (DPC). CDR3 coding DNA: TGTGCCATCAGTGCCCTAGTCGGACAGGACTATGGCTACACCTTC. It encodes CAISALVGQDYGYTF.